This T cell receptor (beta chain) was identified during a study of neurological immune-mediated disorders. As for the study in general: Relapsing-remitting disease affected roughly 31, and secondary progressive 3, of roughly 35 multiple sclerosis patients.

This clonotype has ten or more counts. V shed 6 bases, J shed 5 bases, and the junction held 3 bases outside the gene matches. This CDR3 is 15 amino acids long. MiXCR, applied by TCRdb to the 5' RACE reads, yields one record per CDR3 protein. Here the sample spans about 74,000 distinct CDR3 sequences, 4% to 6% being singletons. The J gene is TRBJ2-1, the V gene TRBV12-3 or TRBV12-4; 14 bases map to TRBD2. Sequenced material: PBMCs. The TCR originated in a man younger than 35 with multiple sclerosis. CDR3 DNA sequence: TGTGCCAGCAGCACGACTAGCGGGAGGGACAATGAGCAGTTCTTC. It specifies CASSTTSGRDNEQFF.